This TCR beta chain was retrieved from a study of cytomegalovirus exposure and HLA in healthy donors. General observations from the study: A later analysis linked a missense variant in DCLRE1C to the trimming of TCR beta V and J genes.

A remark on this clone: Its antigen remains unidentified.

V was trimmed by 1 base and J by 5 bases, leaving 15 bases between them. The length of the CDR3 is 15 residues. Per the germline V gene, CDR1 is SGHTA and CDR2 is FQGNSA. The study ran its PCR with 60 Vbeta and 13 Jbeta primers. Authors' methods: Among the unique TCR beta chains that a later analysis counted, around 72 million in all, about 11 million were shared. The protocol was immunoSEQ multiplex PCR, while the TCRdb copy is restricted to in-frame clones and leaves out a portion. The V and J calls and clone size are taken from that table; D and trimming were inferred from the DNA. The table has over 150,000 clones, roughly 80% seen once.

Sequencing was done on a sample of PBMCs. This clonotype was obtained from a middle-aged woman in good health and CMV-seronegative. The rearrangement uses TRBV7-2 and TRBJ2-7; D uncertain. The CDR3 protein is CASSLESPKPHEQYF. Here the CDR3 DNA reads TGTGCCAGCAGCTTAGAATCTCCAAAGCCCCACGAGCAGTACTTC.